This T cell receptor beta chain was recorded in a study of Ad26.COV2.S vaccination and SARS-CoV-2 variants (dated by TCRdb to about 2021). At the level of the whole study: Vaccine-arm donors were drawn from COV1001, a multicentre, randomized, double-blind, placebo-controlled phase I-IIa trial of Ad26.COV2.S in healthy adults. Ad26.COV2.S was given intramuscularly at 5x10^10 or 1x10^11 viral particles, as a single shot or as two shots 56 days apart. TCRbeta repertoire sequencing was used to assess the specificity and breadth of SARS-CoV-2-reactive T cell receptors after Ad26.COV2.S vaccination. The TCR-sequenced set comprised around 32 samples: some 19 Ad26.COV2.S vaccine recipients, 5 placebo recipients and 8 SARS-CoV-2 convalescent individuals. Trial participants were randomized into five groups of five: low-dose or high-dose Ad26.COV2.S given once or twice, or placebo on both occasions. Blinding of investigators to trial group allocation was maintained during experiments and outcome assessment. On the study overall, not on this receptor specifically: Vaccine and placebo recipients had comparable non-spike TCR breadth, which fits with the vaccine containing only spike. Compared with placebo recipients, Ad26.COV2.S recipients showed higher spike-specific TCR breadth (P = 0.0014). The authors noted that total T cell responses may have been underestimated by the TCR breadth and depth analyses. Comparing responses between vaccine doses or regimens was not something the study was powered to do. After vaccination, substantial breadth of spike-specific CD8+ and CD4+ T cell responses was reported.

The treatment or condition label here, explained by the study, means: around 19 received Ad26.COV2.S at low or high dose, single or two shots; several received placebo; per-sample allocation not given. Repertoires of vaccine and placebo recipients were sequenced from samples collected on day 63 after the first injection. Between 29 July and 7 August 2020, Cohort 1b enrolled 25 adults aged 18-55 years at one site in Boston, USA. Ad26.COV2.S consisted of a replication-incompetent adenovirus type 26 vector by which a prefusion-stabilized SARS-CoV-2 spike protein from the original Wuhan strain was expressed. CDR1 and CDR2 (SGHRS, YFSETQ) derive from the germline V gene. The junction carries 10 bases between V and J, which are trimmed by 4 bases and 3 bases respectively. Including cysteine and phenylalanine, the CDR3 has 14 amino acids. The kept DNA is CDR3 alone, 42 bases in frame from the first base.

The immunoSEQ Assay was the method used to sequence TCRbeta CDR3 regions. After extraction, genomic DNA underwent amplification by bias-controlled multiplex PCR, followed by high-throughput sequencing. The source study handled its data this way. Collapsing and filtering of sequences were performed to quantify the absolute abundance of each unique TCRbeta CDR3 region. Usable DNA was measured by amplifying reference genes present in all nucleated cells, and TCRbeta template counts were normalized to that usable DNA to estimate T cell fraction. Repertoire TCRs were annotated as SARS-CoV-2-specific when V gene, CDR3 amino acid sequence and J gene were exactly matched to a known reactive TCR set. MIRA supplied the reference SARS-CoV-2 TCR set, which was filtered for enrichment in COVID-19-positive ImmuneCODE repertoires so that public or cross-reactive TCRs were removed. Drawing on the MIRA antigens, annotated TCRs were analysed further at the level of specific ORF or position within ORF. Breadth was defined as the number of annotated unique rearrangements divided by the total number of unique productive rearrangements, and depth was defined as the summed frequency of the annotated unique rearrangements. TCR breadth was compared between groups using two-sided Wilcoxon rank-sum tests. Drawn from immuneACCESS, this table holds only the in-frame rearrangements with V and J called that TCRdb kept. Clones are partly lost; checked studies trace under half to an unresolved V gene and leave the rest unexplained. The V and J calls and clone size are taken from that table; D and trimming were inferred from the DNA. This sample has hundreds of thousands of clones in its table, and around 90% of those were observed once. The ten largest clones represent roughly 1.5% of the sample.

With respect to this clone: Its target antigen remains unknown. No quality values exist for individual bases; no much larger clone is one base distant.

The chain employs TRBV5-1 and TRBJ1-4; 6 matching bases give a weak D call of TRBD1. This specimen consisted of peripheral blood, obtained in a trial of Ad26.COV2.S vaccine versus placebo. This TCR was recovered from a person aged 18-60 years who received the Ad26.COV2.S COVID-19 vaccine or a placebo. The nucleotide sequence is TGCGCCAGCAGCCGAGGGGGGCCTAATGAAAAACTGTTTTTT. This yields the protein CASSRGGPNEKLFF.